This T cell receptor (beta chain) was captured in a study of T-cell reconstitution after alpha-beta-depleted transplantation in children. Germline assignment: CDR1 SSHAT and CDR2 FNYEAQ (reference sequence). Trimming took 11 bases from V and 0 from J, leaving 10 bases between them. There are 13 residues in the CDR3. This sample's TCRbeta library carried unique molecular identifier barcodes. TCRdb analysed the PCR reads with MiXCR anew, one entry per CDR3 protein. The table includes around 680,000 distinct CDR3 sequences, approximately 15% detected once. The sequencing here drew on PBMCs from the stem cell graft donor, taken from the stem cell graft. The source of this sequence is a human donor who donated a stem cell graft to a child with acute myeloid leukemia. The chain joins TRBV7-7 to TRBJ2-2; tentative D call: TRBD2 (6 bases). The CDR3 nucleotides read TGTGCCGCCGGGACTCCGAACACCGGGGAGCTGTTTTTT. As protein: CAAGTPNTGELFF.